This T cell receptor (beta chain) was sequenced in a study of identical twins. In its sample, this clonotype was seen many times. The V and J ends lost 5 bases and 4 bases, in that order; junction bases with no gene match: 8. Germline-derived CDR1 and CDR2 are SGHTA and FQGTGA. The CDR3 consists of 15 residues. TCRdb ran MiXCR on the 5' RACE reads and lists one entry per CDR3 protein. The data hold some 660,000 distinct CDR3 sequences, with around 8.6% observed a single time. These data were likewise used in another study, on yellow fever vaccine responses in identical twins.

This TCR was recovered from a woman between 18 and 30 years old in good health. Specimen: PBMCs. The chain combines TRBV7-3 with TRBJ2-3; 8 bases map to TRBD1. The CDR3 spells CASSHGTGGADTQYF. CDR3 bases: TGTGCCAGCAGCCACGGGACAGGAGGTGCAGATACGCAGTATTTT.